What follows are 30 T cell receptor beta chains derived from one specimen sequenced in a study of tumor and adjacent non-tumor tissue in lung cancer. TCRbeta libraries were built with three rounds of nested PCR, modified from ARM-PCR. A single record per CDR3 protein comes from TCRdb applying MiXCR to the multiplex PCR reads. The data hold 75,000 to 80,000 distinct CDR3 sequences, with over 80% observed a single time. The template was RNA from unsorted bulk tissue. The sequenced sample consisted of lung tumor tissue. The receptors derive from a woman between 50 and 59 years old with non-small cell lung cancer.

DNA for the CDR3: TGCAGCCCGTTGCTAGCGGCGCCCCACAATGAGCAGTTCTTC. Amino acids: CSPLLAAPHNEQFF. The chain combines TRBV20-1 with TRBJ2-1; 7 bases align to TRBD2. Germline-derived CDR1 and CDR2 are DFQATT and SNEGSKA (reference sequence). The CDR3 length is 14 residues.

The J gene is TRBJ2-7, the V gene TRBV20-1, with D perhaps TRBD2 (5 bases). The DNA end lines up better with TRBJ2-1; the J call may be wrong. Germline V gene sequence: CDR1 DFQATT, CDR2 SNEGSKA (reference sequence). The CDR3 spans 15 residues. For the CDR3, the DNA is TGCAGTGCTAGAGGTCTCCGGGATGCCTTCCCCGAGCAGTTCTTC. Translated, it gives CSARGLRDAFPEQFF.

This chain links TRBV6-2 or TRBV6-3 with TRBJ2-3; a possible D gene is TRBD2 (6 bases). This CDR3 comprises 16 residues. Germline V CDR1 and CDR2: MNHEY, SVGEGT. The CDR3 loop reads CISSTPPGTGKDTQYF. Here the CDR3 DNA reads TGTATCAGCAGTACCCCCCCGGGGACTGGGAAAGATACGCAGTATTTT.

CDR3 sequence: CAIGPWGSGSYEQYF. CDR3 DNA: TGTGCCATCGGCCCTTGGGGTAGCGGTTCCTACGAGCAGTACTTC. V is TRBV11-2 and J is TRBJ2-7, with D perhaps matching TRBD2 (6 bases). CDR3 size: 15 residues. Deletions cut 10 bases from V and 1 base from J, with 20 bases between. The germline V gene has CDR1 SGHAT and CDR2 FQNNGV.

Worth noting for this clonotype: It is likely a read error, because the conserved phenylalanine at the end of the CDR3 is missing. The chain joins TRBV29-1 to TRBJ2-3, with D unresolved. The V and J ends lost 6 bases and 5 bases respectively, with 18 bases between them. The CDR3 is 14 amino acids. Germline CDR1 reads SQVTM; CDR2 reads ANQGSEA. DNA for the CDR3: TGCAGCGTCCAGCAAGAGAGTGCTGTAGATACGCAGTATCTT. Translation: CSVQQESAVDTQYL.

The J gene is TRBJ2-1, the V gene TRBV20-1; 14 bases line up with TRBD2. The last part of the DNA fits TRBJ2-7 better; the J call may be wrong. Germline V gene lookup returns CDR1 DFQATT and CDR2 SNEGSKA (reference sequence). The CDR3 is made up of 17 amino acids. As DNA, the CDR3 is TGCAGTGTTAGGATCCCGGGACTAGCGGGAGTGGGCAATGAGCAGTACTTC. It encodes CSVRIPGLAGVGNEQYF.

The rearrangement uses TRBV20-1 and TRBJ2-1; no definite D call. Germline-derived CDR1 and CDR2 are DFQATT and SNEGSKA (reference sequence). This CDR3 comprises 16 residues. V was pared by 5 bases and J by 5 bases, with 22 bases between. CDR3 DNA sequence: TGCAGTGCTTCCAGTGGGCGGTCGAGTTCCCACAATGAGCAGTTCTTC. Translated: CSASSGRSSSHNEQFF.

This clonotype turned up a few times. At one boundary the junction diverges from the germline segment, which might be a read error. This rearrangement joins TRBV20-1 to TRBJ2-7; a weak D match, TRBD1 (5 bases). Germline-derived CDR1 and CDR2 are DFQATT and SNEGSKA (reference sequence). CDR3 length: 14 residues. In nucleotides, the CDR3 is TGCAGTGTGGATACTCTACGTGGGGCCTATGAGCAGTACTTC. This sequence encodes CSVDTLRGAYEQYF.

Notes on this clonotype: Relative to the germline gene, one junction end is altered; a read error may explain this. The gene calls are TRBV11-2 and TRBJ2-7; D is perhaps TRBD1 (6 bases). The CDR3 sequence is 15 residues long. Germline values: CDR1 SGHAT, CDR2 FQNNGV. CDR3 DNA sequence: TGTGCCAGCAGTTTAGCAGGGGTCACCGTCTACGAGCAGAACTTC. This encodes CASSLAGVTVYEQNF.

This clonotype was picked up one time. The rearrangement uses TRBV15 and TRBJ2-4; D is uncertain. This CDR3 is built from 12 residues. Per the germline V gene, CDR1 is LNHNV and CDR2 is YYDKDF (reference sequence). V was cut by 3 bases and J by 5 bases, with 5 bases left in between. The DNA for the CDR3 is TGTGCCACCAGCAGGGAGCAAAACATTCAGTACTTC. Translation gives CATSREQNIQYF.

This clonotype was observed a single time. This is likely a read error, given that the CDR3 carries no conserved phenylalanine or tryptophan at its end. The chain recombines TRBV4-1 with TRBJ2-4; TRBD2 matches at 9 bases. Germline V CDR1 and CDR2: MGHRA, YSYEKL. The CDR3 covers 20 residues. CDR3 in DNA: TGCGCCAGCAGCCAAGAGATGTGGCGGGAGGGCTCCTTAGCCAAAAACATGCAGTACATC. Translating it yields CASSQEMWREGSLAKNMQYI.

The rearrangement joins TRBV11-1 to TRBJ2-1; unclear D gene. Germline assignment: CDR1 SGHAT and CDR2 FQDESV (reference sequence). V was clipped by 6 bases and J by 15 bases, with 15 bases between them. The CDR3 consists of 11 residues. The CDR3 region has the DNA TGTGCCAGCAGAACCGTCAGACCACTGTTCTTC. Translating it yields CASRTVRPLFF.

The rearrangement joins TRBV11-2 to TRBJ2-1; 7 bases are shared with TRBD2. The CDR3 length is 17 residues. Germline V gene sequence: CDR1 SGHAT, CDR2 FQNNGV. V trimming: 7 bases; J trimming: 15 bases; junction bases outside the gene matches: 27. In DNA form, the CDR3 reads TGTGCCAGCACCCTAGAGGGCGGGGGAAGCTCCTACAATGAGTTGTTCTTC. This translates into CASTLEGGGSSYNELFF.

This clonotype was detected once. The chain employs TRBV13 and TRBJ2-7; possible D gene TRBD2, 6 bases. CDR3 size: 15 residues. Germline values: CDR1 PRHDT, CDR2 FYEKMQ (reference sequence). V was trimmed by 5 bases and J by 4 bases, leaving 18 bases between them. For the CDR3, the DNA is TGTGCCAGCAGCCCCCCCGGGTCTAGCGTTTACGAGCAGTACTTC. It codes for CASSPPGSSVYEQYF.

On this clonotype itself: The conserved closing phenylalanine or tryptophan is absent in this CDR3, likely reflecting a read error. The V gene is TRBV11-2, the J gene TRBJ2-7; no clear D. The CDR3 contains 15 residues. Germline-derived CDR1 and CDR2 are SGHAT and FQNNGV. The CDR3: CASSLGMDFSYEQYS. The CDR3 DNA follows: TGTGCCAGCAGCCTGGGCATGGATTTCTCCTATGAGCAGTACTCA.

A word on this clonotype: One base away lies a much larger clone, so this may be a sequencing read error. The chain links TRBV5-1 to TRBJ2-3, with D possibly being TRBD2 (6 bases). V shed 0 bases and J shed 0 bases, with 11 bases lying between them. The CDR3 loop spans 16 amino acids. Germline CDR1 is SGHRS and CDR2 is YFSETQ. This CDR3 reads CASSLDWRASTDTQYF. CDR3 DNA: TGCGCCAGCAGCTTGGATTGGAGGGCTAGCACAGATACGCAGTATTTT. The whole variable domain, remainder taken from reference TRBV5-1 and TRBJ2-3, is KAGVTQTPRYLIKTRGQQVTLSCSPISGHRSVSWYQQTPGQGLQFLFEYFSETQRNKGNFPGRFSGRQFSNSRSEMNVSTLELGDSALYLCASSLDWRASTDTQYFGPGTRLTVL.

To note about this clonotype: This likely comes from a read error, as the CDR3 has no conserved phenylalanine or tryptophan at its end. The V gene is TRBV20-1, the J gene TRBJ2-3; possibly TRBD2 for D (5 bases). The V end lost 0 bases, the J end lost 7 bases, and 17 bases lay between the germline ends. Germline V lookup: CDR1 DFQATT, CDR2 SNEGSKA (reference sequence). This CDR3 has 15 residues. The CDR3 loop is CSARDLSGGPNTQYL. In DNA form, the CDR3 reads TGCAGTGCTAGAGATCTTTCAGGAGGCCCAAATACGCAGTATTTG.

On this clonotype: Germline and junction disagree at one end, which may indicate a read error. The chain links TRBV6-6 to TRBJ2-1, with D uncertain. This CDR3 has 19 amino acids. Per the germline V gene, CDR1 is MNHNY and CDR2 is SVGAGI (reference sequence). CDR3 nucleotide sequence: TGTGACAGCAGTTACTTTGCCGGAATCGTGGCTACCTTCTACAGCGAGCAGTTCTTC. Protein: CDSSYFAGIVATFYSEQFF.

This clonotype turned up a few times. At one of its ends the junction is not consistent with the germline gene, which may arise from a read error. CDR3 sequence: CASNFLGAGNTIYF. The CDR3 nucleotides read TGTGCCAGCAACTTCTTGGGGGCTGGAAATACCATATATTTT. The gene calls are TRBV11-2 and TRBJ1-3, with D perhaps matching TRBD1 (6 bases). The CDR3 runs to 14 residues. The germline V gene has CDR1 SGHAT and CDR2 FQNNGV.

On this clonotype itself: Relative to the germline gene, one junction end is altered; a read error may explain this. The rearrangement joins TRBV20-1 to TRBJ2-1, with TRBD2 as a possible D gene (5 bases). Germline V gives CDR1 DFQATT, CDR2 SNEGSKA (reference sequence). The CDR3 runs 15 residues. The CDR3, as DNA: TGCAGTGCTAATTTCCTAGCCGCCTCCTACAATGAGCATTTCTTC. Translation: CSANFLAASYNEHFF.

This chain joins TRBV24-1 and TRBJ2-3; D possibly corresponds to TRBD1 (5 bases). Per germline, CDR1 KGHDR and CDR2 SFDVKD. Trimming took off 5 bases at V and 2 bases at J, with 25 bases between the two ends. The CDR3 extends over 19 amino acids. The CDR3 coding sequence is TGTGCCACCAGTGTCATAGTGGGGCAACCCGGACGGATCACAGATACGCAGTATTTT. It codes for CATSVIVGQPGRITDTQYF.

As regards this clonotype: At one end the junction does not follow the germline gene, possibly because of a read error. The chain carries TRBV4-1 and TRBJ2-7, with 7 bases matching TRBD2. This CDR3 has 17 amino acids. Germline loops: CDR1 MGHRA, CDR2 YSYEKL. CDR3 region: CANSQPPGGGATYEQYF. The CDR3 DNA sequence: TGTGCCAACAGCCAACCCCCGGGGGGAGGGGCAACCTACGAGCAGTACTTC.

Points on this clonotype: At one boundary the junction diverges from the germline segment, which might be a read error. The CDR3 is CVSSPWGAGTGELFF. The DNA of the CDR3 is TGTGTCAGCAGTCCGTGGGGGGCCGGCACCGGGGAGCTGTTTTTT. This chain links TRBV6-5 with TRBJ2-2; D is perhaps TRBD1 or TRBD2 (6 bases each). Looked up from germline, CDR1 is MNHEY and CDR2 is SVGAGI. This CDR3 spans 15 amino acids.

As regards this clonotype: The germline gene is not matched at one end of the junction; a read error may be the cause. V is TRBV29-1 and J is TRBJ2-3, with D possibly being TRBD2 (6 bases). The germline V gene has CDR1 SQVTM and CDR2 ANQGSEA. The CDR3 extends over 12 amino acids. The CDR3 sequence is CSVGQEGDTQYF. DNA of the CDR3: TGTAGCGTTGGGCAGGAGGGAGATACGCAGTATTTT.

There are many counts of this clonotype. This chain joins TRBV24-1 and TRBJ2-3, with a weak D call TRBD1 (6 bases). Germline CDR1 KGHDR, CDR2 SFDVKD. The CDR3 length is 16 residues. Trimming shortened V by 1 base and J by 0 bases, and 10 bases separated the two germline ends. The CDR3 spells CATSDLPTGSTDTQYF. Here the CDR3 DNA reads TGTGCCACCAGTGATTTACCGACAGGAAGCACAGATACGCAGTATTTT.

With regard to this clonotype: This likely comes from a read error, as the CDR3 has no conserved phenylalanine or tryptophan at its end. The CDR3 DNA sequence: TGCAGCACTACCACCGGGACTAGCGATTACAATGAGCAGTTCTAC. Protein sequence: CSTTTGTSDYNEQFY. The rearrangement links TRBV29-1 to TRBJ2-1, with 10 positions matching TRBD2. There are 15 residues in the CDR3. The J segment lost 4 bases and the V segment lost 8 bases, leaving 11 bases of the junction unmatched. The germline V gene has CDR1 SQVTM and CDR2 ANQGSEA.

On this clonotype itself: The junction departs from the called germline gene at one end, perhaps through a read error. The gene calls are TRBV5-4 and TRBJ2-7; 12 bases are shared with TRBD2. From germline, CDR1 is SGHNT and CDR2 YYREEE (reference sequence). This CDR3 has 16 amino acids. The CDR3 region is CASNPALTSGSLEQYF. The CDR3, as DNA: TGTGCCAGCAACCCCGCCTTGACTAGCGGGAGTCTCGAGCAGTATTTC.

This chain uses TRBV4-1 with TRBJ1-3, with D unresolved. The germline V and J ends were trimmed by 4 bases and 1 base, with 11 bases remaining between them. Germline-derived CDR1 and CDR2 are MGHRA and YSYEKL. The CDR3 spans 15 residues. DNA of the CDR3: TGCGCCAGCAGCCTATACACCTCATCTGGAAACACCATATATTTT. The encoded protein is CASSLYTSSGNTIYF.

The chain combines TRBV12-3 or TRBV12-4 with TRBJ2-1; D tentatively fits TRBD1 or TRBD2 (5 bases each). The V and J ends lost 8 bases and 7 bases respectively, with 21 bases between them. The CDR3 consists of 15 residues. CDR3 amino acids: CASCSTGTPDNEQFF. DNA of the CDR3: TGTGCCAGCTGCTCAACCGGGACGCCAGATAATGAGCAGTTCTTC.

This clonotype appeared once. The junction and the germline gene differ at one end; a read error may be behind it. The chain combines TRBV6-5 with TRBJ1-2, with D maybe TRBD1 (5 bases). The CDR3 is 15 residues long. Germline V gives CDR1 MNHEY, CDR2 SVGAGI. Here the CDR3 DNA reads TGTGCCAGCAGCCGAGGGACCTTCCAGGACCATGGCTACAGCTTT. Protein: CASSRGTFQDHGYSF.